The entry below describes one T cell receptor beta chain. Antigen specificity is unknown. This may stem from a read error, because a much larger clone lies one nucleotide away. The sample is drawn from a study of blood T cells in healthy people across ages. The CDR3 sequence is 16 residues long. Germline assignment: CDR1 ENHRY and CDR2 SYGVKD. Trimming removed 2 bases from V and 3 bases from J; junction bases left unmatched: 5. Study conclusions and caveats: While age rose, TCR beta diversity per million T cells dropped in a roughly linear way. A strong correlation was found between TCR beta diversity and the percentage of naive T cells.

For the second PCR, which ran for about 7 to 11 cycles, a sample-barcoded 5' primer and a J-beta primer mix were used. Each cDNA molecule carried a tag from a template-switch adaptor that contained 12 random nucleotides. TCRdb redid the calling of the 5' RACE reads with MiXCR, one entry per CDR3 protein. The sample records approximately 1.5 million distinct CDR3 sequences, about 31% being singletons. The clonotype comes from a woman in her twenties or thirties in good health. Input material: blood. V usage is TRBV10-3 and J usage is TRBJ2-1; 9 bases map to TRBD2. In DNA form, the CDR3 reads TGTGCCATCAGTGAGGGCGGGGGGGCTAACTACAATGAGCAGTTCTTC. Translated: CAISEGGGANYNEQFF.